Listed here are 15 T cell receptor beta chains from one sample, sequenced in a study of T cell responses to AZD1222 COVID-19 vaccine. Sequencing was performed with immunoSEQ multiplex PCR; in TCRdb, only in-frame clones are kept and a portion is missing. The data hold over 130,000 clones, with roughly 92% observed a single time. Material: peripheral blood, obtained on day 0 of AZD1222 vaccination. Receptors originate from an adult in good health.

The V gene is TRBV5-6, the J gene TRBJ1-2; no clear D. The CDR3 runs 13 residues. The V gene's germline CDR1 is SGHDT and CDR2 YYEEEE. Trimming took off 3 bases at V and 4 bases at J, with 10 bases between the two ends. The CDR3 DNA reads as TGTGCCAGCAGCTCGTCCGGGTCCTATGGCTACACCTTC. It encodes CASSSSGSYGYTF.

The CDR3 protein is CSASRQGGHNEQFF. CDR3 coding DNA: TGCAGTGCTAGTCGCCAGGGGGGTCACAATGAGCAGTTCTTC. The chain carries TRBV20-1 and TRBJ2-1, with D possibly being TRBD1 (7 bases). CDR1 DFQATT and CDR2 SNEGSKA come from the germline V gene (reference sequence). This CDR3 contains 14 residues. V shed 3 bases and J shed 5 bases, with 14 bases lying between them.

DNA of the CDR3: TGTGCCAGCAGCCGAACCACCGGGACAGGGGAATTTAGGTCCTCTGGCTACACCTTC. Amino acid sequence: CASSRTTGTGEFRSSGYTF. The gene calls are TRBV7-9 and TRBJ1-2; 10 bases are a match to TRBD1. Germline assignment: CDR1 SEHNR and CDR2 FQNEAQ (reference sequence). This CDR3 region has 19 residues. The ends lost 5 bases at V and 7 bases at J; junction bases unmatched: 22.

V usage is TRBV6-5 and J usage is TRBJ1-3; D is undetermined. Germline loops: CDR1 MNHEY, CDR2 SVGAGI. The CDR3 is made up of 13 amino acids. Trimming took 0 bases from V and 4 from J, leaving 4 bases between them. The CDR3 loop is CASSYSRGNTIYF. CDR3 nucleotides: TGTGCCAGCAGTTACTCGAGGGGAAACACCATATATTTT.

This chain joins TRBV4-2 and TRBJ1-5; D not resolved. With 0 bases removed from V and 9 bases from J, the gap between germline ends came to 9 bases. This CDR3 has 13 residues. Germline CDR1 and CDR2: LGHNA and YNFKEQ. CDR3: CASSQDEGRPQHF. The CDR3, as DNA: TGTGCCAGCAGCCAAGATGAAGGGAGGCCCCAGCATTTT.

The J gene is TRBJ2-2, the V gene TRBV5-1, with D hard to call. Germline V gene lookup returns CDR1 SGHRS and CDR2 YFSETQ. CDR3 length equals 14 residues. Deletions cut 0 bases from V and 7 bases from J, with 10 bases between. CDR3 sequence (DNA): TGCGCCAGCAGCTTGGGTGGTCGTAACGGGGAGCTGTTTTTT. Amino acid sequence: CASSLGGRNGELFF. Full variable domain (remainder filled in from reference TRBV5-1 and TRBJ2-2): KAGVTQTPRYLIKTRGQQVTLSCSPISGHRSVSWYQQTPGQGLQFLFEYFSETQRNKGNFPGRFSGRQFSNSRSEMNVSTLELGDSALYLCASSLGGRNGELFFGEGSRLTVL.

The chain carries TRBV7-2 and TRBJ1-6; a possible D gene is TRBD1 (6 bases). The CDR3 consists of 14 residues. Per the germline V gene, CDR1 is SGHTA and CDR2 is FQGNSA. V lost 4 bases and J 10 bases, leaving 14 bases between the germline ends. The chain's CDR3 is CASSSERGMSPLHF. The CDR3 bases are TGTGCCAGCAGCTCCGAGAGGGGGATGTCACCCCTCCACTTT.

This chain uses TRBV2 with TRBJ1-5; weak D call: TRBD1 (5 bases). Trimming removed 0 bases from V and 3 bases from J, with 9 bases in between. The CDR3 runs to 15 residues. Germline-derived CDR1 and CDR2 are SNHLY and FYNNEI. Here the CDR3 DNA reads TGTGCCAGCAGTGAAGCATTGGGGACCAATCAGCCCCAGCATTTT. Encoded protein: CASSEALGTNQPQHF.

This chain uses TRBV15 with TRBJ2-2, with a tentative D call TRBD2 (6 bases). This CDR3 has 16 residues. Germline CDR1 and CDR2: LNHNV and YYDKDF (reference sequence). V lost 3 bases and J lost 5, with 16 bases in between. The CDR3: CATSSEARTITGELFF. The CDR3 region has the DNA TGTGCCACCAGCAGTGAAGCGCGGACTATAACCGGGGAGCTGTTTTTT.

The chain combines TRBV11-2 with TRBJ1-1, with D possibly matching TRBD1 (5 bases). With 6 bases removed from V and 0 bases from J, the gap between germline ends came to 20 bases. Germline loops: CDR1 SGHAT, CDR2 FQNNGV. The CDR3 has 17 amino acids. Here the CDR3 DNA reads TGTGCCAGCAGTCTGACGCGGGGCCAGGCAATGAACACTGAAGCTTTCTTT. This encodes CASSLTRGQAMNTEAFF.

The chain carries TRBV6-4 and TRBJ1-5; D is unresolved. In germline, CDR1 is MRHNA, CDR2 SNTAGT. V was cut by 3 bases and J by 2 bases, with 17 bases left in between. The CDR3 is 17 residues long. The DNA of the CDR3 is TGTGCCAGCAGTGAAAACCGGGTTCCTCCGGGCAATCAGCCCCAGCATTTT. This sequence encodes CASSENRVPPGNQPQHF.

J is TRBJ1-2 and V is TRBV19; no reliable D call. The CDR3 sequence is 12 residues long. V dropped 4 bases and J dropped 8 bases, with 11 bases sitting between them. The germline V gene encodes CDR1 LNHDA and CDR2 SQIVND (reference sequence). CDR3 nucleotide sequence: TGTGCCAGTAGTAGGCATCCAGGAGGCTACACCTTC. Its protein is CASSRHPGGYTF.

V gene TRBV3-1 (or the pseudogene TRBV3-2) combines with J gene TRBJ2-1; TRBD2 is a possible D gene (5 bases). Trimming removed 6 bases from V and 0 bases from J, with 9 bases in between. The CDR3 is made up of 14 amino acids. The germline CDR1 and CDR2 sequences are LGHDT and YNNKEL (reference sequence). CDR3 coding DNA: TGTGCCAGCAGAGATCGGGGCTCCTACAATGAGCAGTTCTTC. Amino acids: CASRDRGSYNEQFF.

The V gene is TRBV7-6, the J gene TRBJ2-3, with D possibly being TRBD1 or TRBD2 (5 bases each). CDR3 length: 15 residues. Germline V lookup: CDR1 SGHVS, CDR2 FNYEAQ. Trimming left V 5 bases short and J 2 bases short, with 14 bases between. CDR3 residues: CASSPGLSSTDTQYF. DNA for the CDR3: TGTGCCAGCAGCCCGGGGCTATCATCCACAGATACGCAGTATTTT.

The chain combines TRBV28 with TRBJ1-2; the D gene is possibly TRBD1 (6 bases). The CDR3 runs to 14 residues. Germline CDR1 is MDHEN and CDR2 is SYDVKM. The V and J ends lost 6 bases and 2 bases respectively, with 13 bases between them. The CDR3 here is CASSQQGRNYGYTF. CDR3 nucleotide sequence: TGTGCCAGCAGCCAACAGGGTCGGAACTATGGCTACACCTTC.